This TCR beta chain is drawn from a study of T cell changes during pregnancy in multiple sclerosis. Measured with immunoSEQ multiplex PCR; TCRdb has only the in-frame clones, and not every one. This sample has around 57,000 clones, with over 80% found just once. V shed 6 bases, J shed 8 bases, and the junction held 9 bases outside the gene matches. This CDR3 has 14 amino acids. CDR1 and CDR2 from the germline V gene are MNHNY and SVGAGI (reference sequence). The clonotype was recovered from a female donor with multiple sclerosis, enrolled in a pregnancy study. This material consisted of CD4+ T cells from peripheral blood mononuclear cells, taken in the third trimester of pregnancy. The rearrangement uses TRBV6-6 and TRBJ2-1; TRBD2 agrees at 8 bases. CDR3 DNA sequence: TGTGCCAGCAGATCCCGCGGGAGGTGGGATGAGCAGTTCTTC. This codes for CASRSRGRWDEQFF.